This section outlines one T cell receptor beta chain sequence together with its context. Its antigen is undetermined. The source of the sample is a study of memory CD4+ T cells and cytomegalovirus serostatus. Study-wide results and limits: Repertoires predicted CMV serostatus with median bootstrapped AUC of 0.95.

The data were produced by immunoSEQ multiplex PCR, yet TCRdb's version contains in-frame clones alone and is incomplete. The sample has approximately 70,000 clones; about three quarters are singletons. The V end lost 2 bases, the J end lost 11 bases, and 19 bases lay between the germline ends. The CDR3 is 14 amino acids. Looked up from germline, CDR1 is SGHDT and CDR2 is YYEEEE. Single viable CD3+CD4+CD8-CD45RO+ cells were sorted as the memory CD4+ T cells. The clonotype was recovered from an adult in good health and CMV-seropositive. The sequencing input was memory CD4+ T cells from blood. This sequence joins TRBV5-6 and TRBJ1-1; TRBD1 might be the D (6 bases). In DNA form, the CDR3 reads TGTGCCAGCAGCTTTCCTGGACAGTGGGTTCCTGCTTTCTTT. This encodes CASSFPGQWVPAFF.